This is a list of T cell receptor beta chains from one sample in a study of T cells after posttransplantation cyclophosphamide. Using immunoSEQ multiplex PCR, the repertoire was profiled, and TCRdb retains in-frame clones only, with some absent. Recorded here are some 46,000 clones, none singletons. Sequencing input: PBMCs. The source is a man between 40 and 49 years old in good health, CMV-negative, and a related stem cell transplant donor. CDR3s include the opening cysteine and the closing phenylalanine or tryptophan. Each record gives: CDR3 DNA, CDR3 protein, clone size, D gene, J gene, V gene. D genes are given only for firm matches. The size entry gives once, few or many counts, or a class when the clone is expanded.

DNA: TGTGCCAGCAGCCATGACAGGGTGTCCTATGGCTACACCTTC
CDR3: CASSHDRVSYGYTF
size: few
D: TRBD1
J: TRBJ1-2
V: TRBV5-4

DNA: TGTGCCAGCACCTTAGCGGGGGGAGACTATACGCAGTATTTT
CDR3: CASTLAGGDYTQYF
size: many
D: TRBD2
J: TRBJ2-3
V: TRBV6-1

DNA: TGTGCCAGCAGCGTATCAGCGGGGGACTACAATGAGCAGTTCTTC
CDR3: CASSVSAGDYNEQFF
size: many
D: TRBD2
J: TRBJ2-1
V: TRBV9

DNA: TGTGCCAGCAGCTTAGGTTGGGCTAGCACAGCCACGCAGTATTTT
CDR3: CASSLGWASTATQYF
size: many
D: NA
J: TRBJ2-3
V: TRBV11-2

DNA: TGTGCCAGCAGTTTAACAGGGGGAGACACTGAAGCTTTCTTT
CDR3: CASSLTGGDTEAFF
size: many
D: TRBD1
J: TRBJ1-1
V: TRBV6-6

DNA: TGTGCCAGCAGCTTTGGGGCAGAAGTTAGCAATCAGCCCCAGCATTTT
CDR3: CASSFGAEVSNQPQHF
size: many
D: NA
J: TRBJ1-5
V: TRBV12-1

DNA: TGTGCCAGCAGCTTCCCGGGACAGAACACTGAAGCTTTCTTT
CDR3: CASSFPGQNTEAFF
size: many
D: NA
J: TRBJ1-1
V: TRBV11-3

DNA: TGTGCCAGCAGAACAGGGGGAGCCTGGGAGACCCAGTACTTC
CDR3: CASRTGGAWETQYF
size: many
D: TRBD1
J: TRBJ2-5
V: TRBV6-1

DNA: TGCGCCAGCAGCTTTGACATAATGACTGAAGCTTTCTTT
CDR3: CASSFDIMTEAFF
size: many
D: NA
J: TRBJ1-1
V: TRBV5-1

DNA: TGTGCCAGCAGCTTGGTGAGGTTGCAAGATACGCAGTATTTT
CDR3: CASSLVRLQDTQYF
size: many
D: NA
J: TRBJ2-3
V: TRBV5-8

DNA: TGTGCCAGTAGTATCCTGACAGGGAACTATGGCTACACCTTC
CDR3: CASSILTGNYGYTF
size: many
D: TRBD1
J: TRBJ1-2
V: TRBV19

DNA: TGTGCCAGCACTGGACAGGGGAATTCACCCCTCCACTTT
CDR3: CASTGQGNSPLHF
size: many
D: TRBD1
J: TRBJ1-6
V: TRBV6-1

DNA: TGTGCCAGCAGCGATGGACTGGGCTTGACTGAAGCTTTCTTT
CDR3: CASSDGLGLTEAFF
size: many
D: NA
J: TRBJ1-1
V: TRBV7-9